The 14 T cell receptor beta chains in this list originate from one sample, sequenced in a study of cytomegalovirus exposure and HLA in healthy donors. Sequencing was performed with immunoSEQ multiplex PCR; in TCRdb, only in-frame clones are kept and a portion is missing. Of under 250,000 clones detected, more than 85% appear once; the ten largest clones hold 12%. The sample taken for sequencing was PBMCs. The receptors were sampled from a man between 18 and 35 years old in good health and CMV-seropositive.

The chain uses TRBV27 and TRBJ2-3; maybe TRBD2 (6 bases). CDR3 size: 15 residues. Germline values: CDR1 MNHEY, CDR2 SMNVEV (reference sequence). V was clipped by 5 bases and J by 7 bases, with 19 bases between them. CDR3 amino acids: CASSIGAGVSYTQYF. CDR3 DNA: TGTGCCAGCAGTATCGGAGCGGGCGTTTCGTATACGCAGTATTTT.

This chain's CDR3 is CASSFASYEQYF. Written as DNA, the CDR3 is TGTGCCAGCAGCTTTGCTTCCTACGAGCAGTACTTC. V usage is TRBV7-9 and J usage is TRBJ2-7, with unresolved D. The germline V and J ends were trimmed by 3 bases and 1 base, with 4 bases remaining between them. CDR1 SEHNR and CDR2 FQNEAQ come from the germline V gene (reference sequence). CDR3 length equals 12 residues.

The rearrangement uses TRBV15 and TRBJ2-7; TRBD1 matches 7 bases. The CDR3 totals 13 residues. The germline CDR1 and CDR2 sequences are LNHNV and YYDKDF (reference sequence). V lost 3 bases, J lost 2 bases, and 1 base stayed unmatched. The CDR3 region is CATSRGQTYEQYF. The CDR3 coding sequence is TGTGCCACCAGCAGGGGACAGACCTACGAGCAGTACTTC.

A few counts support this clone. The chain carries TRBV5-1 and TRBJ2-3, with TRBD1 matching 7 bases. Germline trimming cut 7 bases from V and 0 bases from J; bases unmatched to any gene: 5. Per germline, CDR1 SGHRS and CDR2 YFSETQ. The CDR3 length is 14 residues. CDR3 coding DNA: TGCGCCAGCGACGAGACAGGGAGCACAGATACGCAGTATTTT. Translation: CASDETGSTDTQYF.

The chain uses TRBV5-6 and TRBJ2-3; 11 positions match TRBD2. The CDR3 contains 16 residues. J gave up 2 bases and V 5 bases, and 7 bases lay outside the gene matches. Germline assignment: CDR1 SGHDT and CDR2 YYEEEE. For the CDR3, the DNA is TGTGCCAGCAGTTTTATAGCGGGAGGGGTCACAGATACGCAGTATTTT. It codes for CASSFIAGGVTDTQYF. Filled out from reference TRBV5-6 and TRBJ2-3, the complete variable domain reads DAGVTQSPTHLIKTRGQQVTLRCSPKSGHDTVSWYQQALGQGPQFIFQYYEEEERQRGNFPDRFSGHQFPNYSSELNVNALLLGDSALYLCASSFIAGGVTDTQYFGPGTRLTVL.

The rearrangement uses TRBV7-2 and TRBJ2-7; perhaps TRBD1 as D (5 bases). V lost 0 bases, J lost 2 bases, and 11 bases lay in between. The CDR3 contains 15 residues. Germline loops: CDR1 SGHTA, CDR2 FQGNSA. The CDR3 DNA reads as TGTGCCAGCAGCTTAGCCGGTTTAGGGGCCTACGAGCAGTACTTC. Its translation: CASSLAGLGAYEQYF.

The chain employs TRBV2 and TRBJ1-1; D not resolved. V gave up 8 bases and J gave up 7 bases, with 14 bases separating them. The CDR3 loop spans 12 amino acids. Germline V CDR1 and CDR2: SNHLY, FYNNEI. This CDR3 is CASFSEGLEAFF. The DNA for the CDR3 is TGTGCCAGCTTCTCCGAAGGACTTGAAGCTTTCTTT.

This clone was seen just once. V usage is TRBV4-1 and J usage is TRBJ2-1; D possibly corresponds to TRBD2 (6 bases). The CDR3 totals 14 residues. Germline CDR1 MGHRA, CDR2 YSYEKL. V was shortened by 6 bases and J by 10 bases, with 19 bases between the two germline ends. The CDR3 DNA sequence: TGCGCCAGCAGTACAAGGAGGGGAGTCGGAGAGCAGTTCTTC. Amino acids: CASSTRRGVGEQFF.

The chain employs TRBV7-2 and TRBJ2-1; D unresolved. The germline V and J ends were trimmed by 1 base and 7 bases, with 2 bases remaining between them. The CDR3 has 11 amino acids. Germline CDR1 SGHTA, CDR2 FQGNSA. The CDR3 here is CASSLVNEQFF. In DNA, the CDR3 is TGTGCCAGCAGCTTAGTAAATGAGCAGTTCTTC.

The gene calls are TRBV5-1 and TRBJ1-3; the D gene is possibly TRBD1 (6 bases). Germline CDR1 reads SGHRS; CDR2 reads YFSETQ. The CDR3 has 15 residues. V lost 3 bases and J lost 0, with 10 bases in between. As DNA, the CDR3 is TGCGCCAGCAGCTCGAGACAGGCCTCTGGAAACACCATATATTTT. It yields the protein CASSSRQASGNTIYF.

This chain links TRBV11-2 with TRBJ2-2, with D hard to call. Germline V gene data show CDR1 as SGHAT and CDR2 as FQNNGV. Trimming stripped 4 bases from V and 3 bases from J, with 6 bases between. The CDR3 is 13 amino acids. CDR3 amino acids: CASSYPDTGELFF. The CDR3 DNA follows: TGTGCCAGCAGCTACCCAGACACCGGGGAGCTGTTTTTT.

The V call is TRBV9, the J call TRBJ1-2, with D hard to call. The germline V gene encodes CDR1 SGDLS and CDR2 YYNGEE. Trimming removed 4 bases from V and 4 bases from J, with 11 bases in between. The CDR3 runs 13 residues. CDR3 in DNA: TGTGCCAGCAGCACGGAGGGCTTCTATGGCTACACCTTC. Encoded protein: CASSTEGFYGYTF.

The V and J genes are TRBV28 and TRBJ2-7; 10 bases are a match to TRBD2. This CDR3 comprises 13 residues. Per the germline V gene, CDR1 is MDHEN and CDR2 is SYDVKM. The V segment lost 8 bases and the J segment 2 bases; nucleotides outside the gene matches: 3. Here the CDR3 reads CASRTSGTYEQYF. CDR3 bases: TGTGCCAGCCGGACTAGCGGAACCTACGAGCAGTACTTC.

In its sample, this clone was seen once. The rearrangement links TRBV5-6 to TRBJ1-2; TRBD1 is a possible D gene (5 bases). Trimming removed 4 bases at V and 4 bases at J, with 17 bases between. This CDR3 is built from 15 residues. Germline CDR1 reads SGHDT; CDR2 reads YYEEEE. The CDR3 is CASSPTLTAPYGYTF. In DNA form, the CDR3 reads TGTGCCAGCAGCCCCACCCTGACAGCGCCCTATGGCTACACCTTC.